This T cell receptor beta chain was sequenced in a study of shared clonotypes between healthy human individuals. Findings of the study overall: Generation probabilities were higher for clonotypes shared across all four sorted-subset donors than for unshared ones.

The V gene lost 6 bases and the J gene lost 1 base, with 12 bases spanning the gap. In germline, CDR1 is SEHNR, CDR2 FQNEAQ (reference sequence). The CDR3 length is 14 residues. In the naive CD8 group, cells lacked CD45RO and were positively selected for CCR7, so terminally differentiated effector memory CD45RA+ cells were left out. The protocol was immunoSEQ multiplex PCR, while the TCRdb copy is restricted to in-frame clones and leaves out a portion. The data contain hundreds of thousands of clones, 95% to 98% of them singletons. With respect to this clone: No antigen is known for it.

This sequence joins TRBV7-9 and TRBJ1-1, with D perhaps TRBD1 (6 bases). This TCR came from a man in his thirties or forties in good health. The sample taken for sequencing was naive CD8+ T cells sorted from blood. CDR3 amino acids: CASSFRGGNTEAFF. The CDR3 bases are TGTGCCAGCAGTTTCCGAGGGGGGAACACTGAAGCTTTCTTT.